These 24 T cell receptor beta chains were all obtained from the same sample, sequenced in a study of blood T cell repertoires in COVID-19. Sequenced by immunoSEQ multiplex PCR; TCRdb stores in-frame clones only, minus some. The table shows under 250,000 clones, with around 90% occurring only once. The specimen was peripheral blood. These receptors came from a woman between 65 and 79 years old with active or convalescent COVID-19.

The chain carries TRBV6-5 and TRBJ1-2; D gene unclear. The germline V gene encodes CDR1 MNHEY and CDR2 SVGAGI. Trimming pared 0 bases from V and 1 base from J, leaving 9 bases between. The CDR3 has 15 residues. The CDR3: CASSYSVGGNYGYTF. Written as DNA, the CDR3 is TGTGCCAGCAGTTACTCGGTAGGAGGTAACTATGGCTACACCTTC.

The chain uses TRBV21-1 and TRBJ1-5. TRBV21-1 is tagged as a pseudogene. The CDR3 is made up of 15 amino acids. This chain's CDR3 is CASSRLGTGLWPQHF. The CDR3 bases are TGTGCCAGCAGCAGACTAGGGACCGGGTTATGGCCCCAGCATTTT.

This clone is a singleton in its sample. This chain uses TRBV6-7 with TRBJ1-5, with 9 bases lining up with TRBD1. TRBV6-7 is treated as an ORF (open reading frame) with a function not yet certain. V was clipped by 0 bases and J by 11 bases; unmatched bases: 17. CDR3 length: 18 residues. CDR3 residues: CASSYSPYNRGLLSSQHF. CDR3 DNA: TGTGCCAGCAGTTACTCGCCCTATAACAGGGGGCTCCTAAGTTCCCAGCATTTT.

This clone has only a few counts. V usage is TRBV7-9 and J usage is TRBJ1-2, with D uncertain. Germline V CDR1 and CDR2: SEHNR, FQNEAQ (reference sequence). Deletions cut 1 base from V and 8 bases from J, with 11 bases between. This CDR3 comprises 13 residues. CDR3 DNA sequence: TGTGCCAGCAGCTTAGGGGGAGATGGAGGCTACACCTTC. As protein: CASSLGGDGGYTF.

V and J are TRBV9 and TRBJ2-3, with 9 bases fitting TRBD2. CDR1 and CDR2 from the germline V gene are SGDLS and YYNGEE. V gave up 0 bases and J gave up 4 bases; unmatched junction bases: 3. The CDR3 runs 15 residues. The DNA of the CDR3 is TGTGCCAGCAGCGTAGAGGGACTAGCCGCAGATACGCAGTATTTT. Its translation is CASSVEGLAADTQYF.

The gene calls are TRBV6-5 and TRBJ2-5; D remains ambiguous. Germline CDR1 and CDR2: MNHEY and SVGAGI. The CDR3 covers 11 residues. The ends were cut back, 2 bases at V and 4 bases at J, with 2 bases in the middle. CDR3 nucleotides: TGTGCCAGCAGTTACCTAGAGACCCAGTACTTC. It encodes CASSYLETQYF.

The chain links TRBV19 to TRBJ1-5, with a tentative D call TRBD1 (5 bases). In germline, CDR1 is LNHDA, CDR2 SQIVND (reference sequence). The V end lost 10 bases, the J end lost 4 bases, and 20 bases lay between the germline ends. This CDR3 is 15 amino acids long. CDR3 residues: CATVGSQGRNQPQHF. As DNA, the CDR3 is TGTGCCACCGTAGGTTCGCAGGGTAGGAATCAGCCCCAGCATTTT.

This clone showed up just a few times. The CDR3, as DNA: TGCAGCGTTGACGGTGGAGATTATGGCTACACCTTC. Residues: CSVDGGDYGYTF. This sequence joins TRBV29-1 and TRBJ1-2; D remains unclear. V was trimmed by 3 bases and J by 5 bases, leaving 10 bases between them. The CDR3 length is 12 residues. In germline, CDR1 is SQVTM, CDR2 ANQGSEA.

V gene TRBV10-3 combines with J gene TRBJ1-1; 7 bases agree with TRBD1. The ends lost 7 bases at V and 1 base at J; junction bases unmatched: 3. The CDR3 contains 13 residues. The germline V gene encodes CDR1 ENHRY and CDR2 SYGVKD. In DNA, the CDR3 is TGTGCCATCATGGGGACAGAGAACACTGAAGCTTTCTTT. The encoded protein is CAIMGTENTEAFF.

This chain joins TRBV5-1 and TRBJ1-2, with 7 bases lining up with TRBD1. Trimming cost V 4 bases and J 3 bases; bases outside gene matches: 12. Germline CDR1 is SGHRS and CDR2 is YFSETQ. The CDR3 runs to 16 residues. CDR3: CASSPSGGDSYYGYTF. In DNA form, the CDR3 reads TGCGCCAGCAGCCCATCGGGCGGGGACAGTTACTATGGCTACACCTTC.

This sequence joins TRBV3-1 (or the pseudogene TRBV3-2) and TRBJ1-1, with D maybe TRBD1 (6 bases). The V end lost 1 base, the J end lost 4 bases, and 16 bases lay between the germline ends. The CDR3 covers 16 residues. In germline, CDR1 is LGHDT, CDR2 YNNKEL (reference sequence). CDR3 amino acids: CASSQVRGAPSTEAFF. In nucleotides, the CDR3 is TGTGCCAGCAGCCAAGTCCGGGGGGCGCCCAGCACTGAAGCTTTCTTT.

This rearrangement joins TRBV6-5 to TRBJ2-1, with D possibly being TRBD2 (5 bases). The CDR3 loop spans 13 amino acids. Trimming removed 0 bases at V and 10 bases at J, with 10 bases between. The V gene's germline CDR1 is MNHEY and CDR2 SVGAGI. The CDR3 reads CASSYSRVYEQFF. In DNA form, the CDR3 reads TGTGCCAGCAGTTACTCGCGGGTGTACGAGCAGTTCTTC.

V is TRBV6-5 and J is TRBJ1-4; the D gene is possibly TRBD1 (6 bases). V dropped 8 bases and J dropped 7 bases, with 8 bases sitting between them. The V gene's germline CDR1 is MNHEY and CDR2 SVGAGI. The CDR3 loop spans 11 amino acids. The DNA of the CDR3 is TGTGCCAGCGGCAGGGGTGAAAAACTGTTTTTT. Its protein is CASGRGEKLFF.

The gene calls are TRBV6-6 and TRBJ1-5; D not resolved. Trimming removed 5 bases from V and 4 bases from J, with 9 bases in between. The CDR3 contains 13 residues. Germline V gives CDR1 MNHNY, CDR2 SVGAGI (reference sequence). The CDR3 spells CASSLTGNQPQHF. CDR3 bases: TGTGCCAGCAGTCTAACGGGGAATCAGCCCCAGCATTTT.

V usage is TRBV10-3 and J usage is TRBJ2-7, with 12 bases fitting TRBD2. Germline-derived CDR1 and CDR2 are ENHRY and SYGVKD. V shed 6 bases, J shed 4 bases, and the junction held 4 bases outside the gene matches. The CDR3 extends over 14 amino acids. CDR3 amino acids: CAISMTSGGYEQYF. The CDR3 nucleotides read TGTGCCATCAGCATGACTAGCGGGGGTTACGAGCAGTACTTC.

This clone has just one count. This chain joins TRBV7-8 and TRBJ2-7; a possible D gene is TRBD1 (5 bases). CDR3 size: 11 residues. With 7 bases removed from V and 8 bases from J, the gap between germline ends came to 12 bases. Germline V gene lookup returns CDR1 SGHVS and CDR2 FQNEAQ. The chain's CDR3 is CASILGVQQYF. For the CDR3, the DNA is TGTGCCAGCATCCTAGGGGTTCAGCAGTACTTC. Using reference TRBV7-8 and TRBJ2-7 for the parts outside the CDR3, the full variable domain is GAGVSQSPRYKVAKRGQDVALRCDPISGHVSLFWYQQALGQGPEFLTYFQNEAQLDKSGLPSDRFFAERPEGSVSTLKIQRTQQEDSAVYLCASILGVQQYFGPGTRLTVT.

The chain links TRBV6-5 to TRBJ1-4; D call uncertain. Per germline, CDR1 MNHEY and CDR2 SVGAGI. The CDR3 has 13 amino acids. Trimming removed 2 bases at V and 6 bases at J, with 7 bases between. The CDR3 region has the DNA TGTGCCAGCAGTTACATCCCCGATGAAAAACTGTTTTTT. It codes for CASSYIPDEKLFF.

The J gene is TRBJ2-6, the V gene TRBV2; the D gene is possibly TRBD2 (5 bases). Trimming pared 4 bases from V and 13 bases from J, leaving 11 bases between. Per the germline V gene, CDR1 is SNHLY and CDR2 is FYNNEI. CDR3 length: 12 residues. CDR3 loop: CASSVYGKVLTF. CDR3 in DNA: TGTGCCAGCAGTGTTTACGGGAAGGTCCTGACTTTC.

This rearrangement joins TRBV5-1 to TRBJ1-5; the D is unclear. V was cut by 7 bases and J by 11 bases, with 19 bases left in between. CDR1 SGHRS and CDR2 YFSETQ come from the germline V gene. The CDR3 is 13 amino acids. CDR3 region: CASPDGHIVAQHF. In nucleotides, the CDR3 is TGCGCCAGCCCCGATGGGCATATCGTGGCCCAGCATTTT.

Here the CDR3 reads CASSITRDRVNGYTF. The CDR3 DNA reads as TGTGCCAGTAGTATAACCCGGGACAGGGTAAATGGCTACACCTTC. The V and J genes are TRBV19 and TRBJ1-2; 9 bases align to TRBD1. The CDR3 covers 15 residues. The V gene end was trimmed by 2 bases and the J gene end by 6 bases; junction bases not matched to a gene: 7. CDR1 and CDR2 from the germline V gene are LNHDA and SQIVND (reference sequence).

The V call is TRBV7-2, the J call TRBJ2-3; TRBD2 might be the D (6 bases). With 5 bases removed from V and 4 bases from J, the gap between germline ends came to 16 bases. CDR1 and CDR2 from the germline V gene are SGHTA and FQGNSA. CDR3 length equals 15 residues. The CDR3 DNA is TGTGCCAGCAGCCCAGTTGGGGGGAGCGCAGATACGCAGTATTTT. It is translated as CASSPVGGSADTQYF. Full variable domain (rest looked up from reference TRBV7-2 and TRBJ2-3): GAGVSQSPSNKVTEKGKDVELRCDPISGHTALYWYRQSLGQGLEFLIYFQGNSAPDKSGLPSDRFSAERTGGSVSTLTIQRTQQEDSAVYLCASSPVGGSADTQYFGPGTRLTVL.

The rearrangement links TRBV13 to TRBJ1-3; D possibly corresponds to TRBD1 (5 bases). Germline lookup yields CDR1 PRHDT and CDR2 FYEKMQ (reference sequence). The CDR3 is 16 residues long. Trimming cost V 1 base and J 0 bases, with 10 bases left between them. The CDR3 nucleotides read TGTGCCAGCAGCTTAGCCACAGGAATCTCTGGAAACACCATATATTTT. Its translation: CASSLATGISGNTIYF.

This clone was counted a few times. V usage is TRBV7-2 and J usage is TRBJ1-2, with D uncertain. In germline, CDR1 is SGHTA, CDR2 FQGNSA. The length of the CDR3 is 13 residues. Between the trimmed V and J ends, which lost 5 bases and 4 bases, there was a span of 11 bases. CDR3 sequence reads: CASSETPLYGYTF. CDR3 DNA sequence: TGTGCCAGCAGCGAAACACCGCTCTATGGCTACACCTTC.

The chain links TRBV3-1 (or the pseudogene TRBV3-2) to TRBJ1-6; possibly TRBD1 for D (6 bases). The CDR3 is made up of 14 amino acids. Trimming left V 2 bases short and J 10 bases short, with 12 bases between. Germline loops: CDR1 LGHDT, CDR2 YNNKEL (reference sequence). CDR3 loop: CASSQTQGRSPLHF. The DNA for the CDR3 is TGTGCCAGCAGCCAAACACAGGGTAGATCACCCCTCCACTTT.